These 27 T cell receptor beta chains share one sample of origin, sequenced in a study of blood T cell repertoires in COVID-19. Clones were sequenced by immunoSEQ multiplex PCR, and TCRdb holds only the in-frame ones, with some missing. The repertoire has approximately 100,000 clones, over 60% of them found once; the top ten carry 6.2%. The sample comprised peripheral blood. These receptors all come from a man of 80 years or more with COVID-19, enrolled during active disease.

This clone was recorded once. V is TRBV5-1 and J is TRBJ1-1; 8 nucleotides align to TRBD1. The CDR3 has 14 amino acids. CDR1 is SGHRS and CDR2 is YFSETQ in the germline V gene. The junction had 3 bases not matched to a gene; V was cut back by 3 bases and J by 2 bases. The CDR3: CASSSDRGNTEAFF. Here the CDR3 DNA reads TGCGCCAGCAGCTCAGACAGGGGAAACACTGAAGCTTTCTTT.

This chain connects TRBV6-5 to TRBJ1-1; D ambiguous. The CDR3 extends over 15 amino acids. Germline-derived CDR1 and CDR2 are MNHEY and SVGAGI. Trimming removed 2 bases at V and 4 bases at J, with 14 bases between. CDR3 sequence (DNA): TGTGCCAGCAGTTACGGCGGGATCATGGGCACTGAAGCTTTCTTT. Its translation: CASSYGGIMGTEAFF.

The chain joins TRBV10-3 to TRBJ1-1; tentative D call: TRBD1 (5 bases). V was cut by 6 bases and J by 3 bases, with 17 bases left in between. The CDR3 sequence is 15 residues long. The V gene's germline CDR1 is ENHRY and CDR2 SYGVKD. The CDR3 nucleotides read TGTGCCATCAGGGCCGGGCCCGGGGGGGACACTGAAGCTTTCTTT. This gives the protein CAIRAGPGGDTEAFF.

V is TRBV5-1 and J is TRBJ2-6; D unclear. The germline V gene has CDR1 SGHRS and CDR2 YFSETQ. Trimming cost V 2 bases and J 0 bases, with 9 bases left between them. The CDR3 length is 16 residues. Here the CDR3 reads CASSLDTSSGANVLTF. The CDR3 nucleotides are TGCGCCAGCAGCTTAGACACCAGCTCTGGGGCCAACGTCCTGACTTTC.

CDR3 coding DNA: TGTGCCATCAGGATTACGACTAATGAGGTCGAGCAGTACTTC. Its translation: CAIRITTNEVEQYF. The J gene is TRBJ2-7, the V gene TRBV10-3; tentative D call: TRBD2 (5 bases). Germline-derived CDR1 and CDR2 are ENHRY and SYGVKD. Trimming removed 6 bases from V and 6 bases from J, with 18 bases in between. The CDR3 contains 14 residues.

This clone occurred a few times. The V call is TRBV6-2 or TRBV6-3, the J call TRBJ2-7, with D perhaps TRBD2 (5 bases). Germline V gives CDR1 MNHEY, CDR2 SVGEGT. The CDR3 spans 18 residues. Trimming left V 5 bases short and J 2 bases short, with 25 bases between. As DNA, the CDR3 is TGTGCCAGCAGTCGGGGAGCAGTAATAAAAAATTGGGCCTACGAGCAGTACTTC. Translated, it gives CASSRGAVIKNWAYEQYF.

The rearrangement joins TRBV7-8 to TRBJ1-1; D is unresolved. The V gene lost 2 bases and the J gene lost 1 base, with 5 bases spanning the gap. CDR3 size: 13 residues. Germline-derived CDR1 and CDR2 are SGHVS and FQNEAQ. The CDR3 coding sequence is TGTGCCAGCAGCTTAACGCGGAACACTGAAGCTTTCTTT. It translates to CASSLTRNTEAFF.

The chain couples TRBV19 to TRBJ1-5; 10 bases match TRBD1. Germline lookup yields CDR1 LNHDA and CDR2 SQIVND (reference sequence). With V trimmed by 7 bases and J by 5 bases, 8 bases remained unmatched. The CDR3 consists of 15 residues. This CDR3 is CASNTWDRGYQPQHF. DNA for the CDR3: TGTGCCAGTAATACTTGGGACAGGGGCTATCAGCCCCAGCATTTT.

The rearrangement uses TRBV7-9 and TRBJ1-2; possible D gene TRBD1, 6 bases. V was pared by 3 bases and J by 8 bases, with 16 bases between. The germline V gene has CDR1 SEHNR and CDR2 FQNEAQ (reference sequence). The CDR3 is 14 amino acids. CDR3: CASSFTGPAVGYTF. CDR3 DNA: TGTGCCAGCAGCTTTACAGGGCCCGCGGTAGGCTACACCTTC.

The chain's CDR3 is CASSTKGGYTEAFF. DNA of the CDR3: TGTGCCAGTAGTACAAAAGGGGGATACACTGAAGCTTTCTTT. This sequence joins TRBV19 and TRBJ1-1; D possibly corresponds to TRBD1 (6 bases). Germline V gene data show CDR1 as LNHDA and CDR2 as SQIVND (reference sequence). V was pared by 4 bases and J by 3 bases, with 12 bases between. CDR3 size: 14 residues.

The J gene is TRBJ1-5, the V gene TRBV10-3, with D unresolved. Germline-derived CDR1 and CDR2 are ENHRY and SYGVKD. The V end was cut by 3 bases, the J end by 6 bases, with 9 bases between. The CDR3 contains 13 residues. CDR3 amino acids: CAISDLGGQPQHF. CDR3 DNA sequence: TGTGCCATCAGTGATTTAGGAGGTCAGCCCCAGCATTTT.

The rearrangement uses TRBV7-9 and TRBJ1-4; 12 bases fit TRBD1. The CDR3 contains 17 residues. Unmatched junction bases numbered 12, after V lost 5 bases and J lost 8 bases. Per the germline V gene, CDR1 is SEHNR and CDR2 is FQNEAQ (reference sequence). CDR3 loop: CASSAPGQGAMREKLFF. For the CDR3, the DNA is TGTGCCAGCAGCGCGCCGGGACAGGGGGCAATGAGGGAAAAACTGTTTTTT.

V is TRBV30 and J is TRBJ2-7; 9 bases map to TRBD2. V dropped 2 bases and J dropped 2; count of bases not matched to a gene: 1. The CDR3 is 13 residues long. Germline CDR1 GTSNPN, CDR2 SVGIG (reference sequence). CDR3 protein: CAWSSSGAYEQYF. The CDR3 DNA sequence: TGTGCCTGGAGTTCTAGCGGGGCCTACGAGCAGTACTTC.

The V gene is TRBV11-2, the J gene TRBJ2-1, with D maybe TRBD1 (5 bases). This CDR3 has 13 amino acids. Germline values: CDR1 SGHAT, CDR2 FQNNGV. The V and J ends lost 5 bases and 6 bases respectively, with 11 bases between them. The CDR3: CASSRRQTNEQFF. In DNA form, the CDR3 reads TGTGCCAGCAGCCGGAGACAGACCAATGAGCAGTTCTTC.

The chain is built from TRBV5-1 and TRBJ1-4; TRBD1 agrees at 10 bases. Germline loops: CDR1 SGHRS, CDR2 YFSETQ. Unmatched junction bases numbered 5, after V lost 4 bases and J lost 8 bases. This CDR3 has 14 amino acids. Here the CDR3 reads CASSVGQGREKLFF. Here the CDR3 DNA reads TGCGCCAGCAGCGTGGGACAGGGGAGGGAAAAACTGTTTTTT.

This clone was observed a few times. The chain uses TRBV4-3 and TRBJ1-2; 7 bases are a match to TRBD1. Looked up from germline, CDR1 is LGHNA and CDR2 is YSLEER. The ends lost 4 bases at V and 4 bases at J; junction bases unmatched: 12. This CDR3 is built from 16 residues. As DNA, the CDR3 is TGCGCCAGCAGCCCGCAGACAGGGTCACCGTCCTATGGCTACACCTTC. Translated, it gives CASSPQTGSPSYGYTF.

This sequence joins TRBV27 and TRBJ1-1; 7 bases agree with TRBD1. CDR1 and CDR2 from the germline V gene are MNHEY and SMNVEV (reference sequence). V lost 1 base and J lost 6; bases outside the gene matches: 11. The CDR3 length is 16 residues. The CDR3 here is CASSLWSTGRISEAFF. The CDR3 coding sequence is TGTGCCAGCAGTTTATGGTCGACAGGGAGGATTTCTGAAGCTTTCTTT.

CDR3 bases: TGTGCCAGCAGTTCCAACAGTATCCTTGGATACGAGCAGTACTTC. It specifies CASSSNSILGYEQYF. The V gene is TRBV6-5, the J gene TRBJ2-7; D is uncertain. V lost 4 bases to trimming and J lost 4 bases, with 17 bases between them. The germline CDR1 and CDR2 sequences are MNHEY and SVGAGI. This CDR3 is 15 amino acids long.

This clone was observed a few times. The chain joins TRBV10-3 to TRBJ1-4; D is unclear. The V gene's germline CDR1 is ENHRY and CDR2 SYGVKD. This CDR3 is 15 amino acids long. V dropped 6 bases and J dropped 2 bases, with 13 bases sitting between them. CDR3 nucleotides: TGTGCCATCAGGGGAGCCGGGGATACTAATGAAAAACTGTTTTTT. Protein sequence: CAIRGAGDTNEKLFF.

V and J are TRBV7-9 and TRBJ2-7, with TRBD1 matching 7 bases. The CDR3 is 13 residues long. Germline CDR1 is SEHNR and CDR2 is FQNEAQ (reference sequence). J gave up 4 bases and V 9 bases, and 9 bases lay outside the gene matches. The CDR3 region is CARLGRGWYEQYF. The DNA for the CDR3 is TGTGCCAGGTTAGGCAGGGGGTGGTACGAGCAGTACTTC.

Here the CDR3 DNA reads TGTGCCAGCAGTTACTCGGGGGAGGGCCCCACCGGGGAGCTGTTTTTT. Translation gives CASSYSGEGPTGELFF. This chain uses TRBV6-5 with TRBJ2-2, with 7 bases aligning to TRBD2. Germline-derived CDR1 and CDR2 are MNHEY and SVGAGI. With V trimmed by 0 bases and J by 4 bases, 5 bases remained unmatched. The CDR3 has 16 amino acids.

The chain employs TRBV3-1 (or the pseudogene TRBV3-2) and TRBJ2-7; 9 bases match TRBD2. There are 13 residues in the CDR3. The germline V gene has CDR1 LGHDT and CDR2 YNNKEL (reference sequence). With V trimmed by 6 bases and J by 3 bases, 3 bases remained unmatched. The CDR3 sequence is CASSRTSVYEQYF. The DNA for the CDR3 is TGTGCCAGCAGTAGGACTAGCGTCTACGAGCAGTACTTC.

This chain joins TRBV24-1 and TRBJ1-1; possibly TRBD1 for D (5 bases). From germline, CDR1 is KGHDR and CDR2 SFDVKD. V lost 4 bases and J 4 bases, leaving 15 bases between the germline ends. The CDR3 sequence is 15 residues long. CDR3 nucleotide sequence: TGTGCCACCAGTGACCCAGGGTCCGGGCCCACTGAAGCTTTCTTT. It encodes CATSDPGSGPTEAFF.

This rearrangement joins TRBV24-1 to TRBJ2-5, with a possible D match to TRBD2 (6 bases). CDR1 KGHDR and CDR2 SFDVKD come from the germline V gene. The length of the CDR3 is 18 residues. The V end lost 3 bases, the J end lost 1 base, and 20 bases lay between the germline ends. The CDR3 region has the DNA TGTGCCACCAGTGATAGGGGAGGACCTCTACATATCCAAGAGACCCAGTACTTC. This encodes CATSDRGGPLHIQETQYF.

The rearrangement joins TRBV7-2 to TRBJ2-4; possible D gene TRBD1, 5 bases. V was shortened by 2 bases and J by 7 bases, with 9 bases between the two germline ends. Germline assignment: CDR1 SGHTA and CDR2 FQGNSA. CDR3 size: 13 residues. For the CDR3, the DNA is TGTGCCAGCAGCTTAATCCCAGGGAACATTCAGTACTTC. This gives the protein CASSLIPGNIQYF.

This chain uses TRBV30 with TRBJ2-3; no clear D. Looked up from germline, CDR1 is GTSNPN and CDR2 is SVGIG (reference sequence). CDR3 size: 14 residues. The ends were cut back, 4 bases at V and 0 bases at J, with 11 bases in the middle. CDR3 sequence (DNA): TGTGCCTGGACGCTCGGTTTTAGCACAGATACGCAGTATTTT. Protein product: CAWTLGFSTDTQYF. Full variable domain (remainder filled in from reference TRBV30 and TRBJ2-3): SQTIHQWPATLVQPVGSPLSLECTVEGTSNPNLYWYRQAAGRGLQLLFYSVGIGQISSEVPQNLSASRPQDRQFILSSKKLLLSDSGFYLCAWTLGFSTDTQYFGPGTRLTVL.

This clone has just a few counts. The chain employs TRBV4-3 and TRBJ2-3; possible D gene TRBD1, 5 bases. Germline V lookup: CDR1 LGHNA, CDR2 YSLEER. The ends were cut back, 1 base at V and 0 bases at J, with 14 bases in the middle. The length of the CDR3 is 17 residues. The DNA for the CDR3 is TGCGCCAGCAGCCAAGGGGGCGGACGATCTAGCACAGATACGCAGTATTTT. Amino acids: CASSQGGGRSSTDTQYF.